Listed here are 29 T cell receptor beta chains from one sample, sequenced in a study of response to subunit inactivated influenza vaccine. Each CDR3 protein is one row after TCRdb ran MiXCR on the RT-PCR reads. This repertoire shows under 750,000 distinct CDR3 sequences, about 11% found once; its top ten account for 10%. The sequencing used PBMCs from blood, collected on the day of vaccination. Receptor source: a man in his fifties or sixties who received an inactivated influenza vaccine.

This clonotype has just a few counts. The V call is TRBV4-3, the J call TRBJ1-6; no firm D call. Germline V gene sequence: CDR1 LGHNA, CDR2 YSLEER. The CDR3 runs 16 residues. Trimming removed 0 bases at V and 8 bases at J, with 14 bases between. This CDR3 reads CASSQDSAERDSPLHF. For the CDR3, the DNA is TGCGCCAGCAGCCAAGATTCTGCCGAGCGGGATTCACCCCTCCACTTT.

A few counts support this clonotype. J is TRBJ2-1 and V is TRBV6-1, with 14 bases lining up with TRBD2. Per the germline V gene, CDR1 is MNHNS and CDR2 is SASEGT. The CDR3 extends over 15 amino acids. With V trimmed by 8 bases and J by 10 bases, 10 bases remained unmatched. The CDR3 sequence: CASGMTSGRAREQFF. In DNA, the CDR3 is TGTGCCAGCGGTATGACTAGCGGGAGGGCTCGGGAGCAGTTCTTC.

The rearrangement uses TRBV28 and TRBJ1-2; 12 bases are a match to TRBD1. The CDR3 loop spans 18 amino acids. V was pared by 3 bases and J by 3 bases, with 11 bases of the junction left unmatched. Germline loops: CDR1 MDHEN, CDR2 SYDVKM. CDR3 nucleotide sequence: TGTGCCAGCAGTTTGACCTCCGGGACAGGGGGCAATTACTATGGCTACACCTTC. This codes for CASSLTSGTGGNYYGYTF.

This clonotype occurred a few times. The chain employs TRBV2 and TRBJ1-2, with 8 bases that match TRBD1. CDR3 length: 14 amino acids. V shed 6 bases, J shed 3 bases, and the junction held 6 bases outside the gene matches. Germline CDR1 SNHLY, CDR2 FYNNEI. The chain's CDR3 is CASSTQGVDYGYTF. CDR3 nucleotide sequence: TGTGCCAGCAGCACACAGGGGGTAGACTATGGCTACACCTTC. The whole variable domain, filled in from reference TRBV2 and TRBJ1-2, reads EPEVTQTPSHQVTQMGQEVILRCVPISNHLYFYWYRQILGQKVEFLVSFYNNEISEKSEIFDDQFSVERPDGSNFTLKIRSTKLEDSAMYFCASSTQGVDYGYTFGSGTRLTVV.

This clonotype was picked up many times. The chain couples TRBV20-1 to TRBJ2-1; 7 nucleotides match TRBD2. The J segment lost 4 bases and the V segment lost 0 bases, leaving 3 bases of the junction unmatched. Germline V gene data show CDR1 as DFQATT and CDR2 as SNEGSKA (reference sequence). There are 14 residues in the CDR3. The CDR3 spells CSAREGGSYNEQFF. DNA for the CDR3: TGCAGTGCTAGAGAGGGCGGGAGTTACAATGAGCAGTTCTTC.

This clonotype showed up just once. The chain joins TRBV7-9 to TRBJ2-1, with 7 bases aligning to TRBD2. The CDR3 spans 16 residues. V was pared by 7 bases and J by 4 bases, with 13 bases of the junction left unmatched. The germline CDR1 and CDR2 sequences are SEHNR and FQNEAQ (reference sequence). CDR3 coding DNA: TGTGCCAGCACCTTCGAATGGGGAGGGCCATACAATGAGCAGTTCTTC. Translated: CASTFEWGGPYNEQFF.

CDR3 sequence (DNA): TGTGCCAGCAGTTTACAGGGAGTATTTGCAGATACGCAGTATTTT. Its translation: CASSLQGVFADTQYF. The chain uses TRBV12-3 or TRBV12-4 and TRBJ2-3, with D possibly called TRBD1 or TRBD2 (5 bases each). The CDR3 contains 15 residues. Trimming took 2 bases from V and 4 from J, leaving 13 bases between them.

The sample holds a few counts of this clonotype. The CDR3 is CAISEVLVVAKNIQYF. The DNA of the CDR3 is TGTGCCATCAGTGAAGTCCTCGTTGTAGCCAAAAACATTCAGTACTTC. The J gene is TRBJ2-4, the V gene TRBV10-3; unclear D gene. Trimming left V 3 bases short and J 0 bases short, with 12 bases between. This CDR3 contains 16 residues. Germline CDR1 ENHRY, CDR2 SYGVKD.

The CDR3 loop reads CASSPPMASQYNEQFF. The CDR3 DNA sequence: TGTGCCAGCTCACCACCCATGGCTAGCCAATACAATGAGCAGTTCTTC. The chain recombines TRBV18 with TRBJ2-1, with D possibly being TRBD2 (5 bases). Germline V CDR1 and CDR2: KGHSH, LQKENI. Trimming removed 0 bases from V and 4 bases from J, with 13 bases in between. This CDR3 is built from 16 residues.

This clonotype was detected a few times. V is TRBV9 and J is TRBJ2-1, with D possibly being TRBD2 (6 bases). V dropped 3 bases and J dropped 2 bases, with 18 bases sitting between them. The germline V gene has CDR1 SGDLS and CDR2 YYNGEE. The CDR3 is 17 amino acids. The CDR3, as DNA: TGTGCCAGCAGCGACCAGGAGGGACGGAGGACCTACAATGAGCAGTTCTTC. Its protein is CASSDQEGRRTYNEQFF.

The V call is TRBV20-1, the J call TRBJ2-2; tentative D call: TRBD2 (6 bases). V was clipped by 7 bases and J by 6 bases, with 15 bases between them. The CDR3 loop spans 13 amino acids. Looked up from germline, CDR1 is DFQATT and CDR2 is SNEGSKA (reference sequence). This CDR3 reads CSVGGMWSGELFF. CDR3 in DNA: TGCAGTGTCGGCGGGATGTGGTCCGGGGAGCTGTTTTTT.

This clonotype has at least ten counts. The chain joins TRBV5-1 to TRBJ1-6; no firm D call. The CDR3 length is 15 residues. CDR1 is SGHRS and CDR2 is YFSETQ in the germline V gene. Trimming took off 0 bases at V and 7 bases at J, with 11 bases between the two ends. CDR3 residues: CASSLGARTNSPLHF. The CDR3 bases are TGCGCCAGCAGCTTGGGGGCCAGAACAAATTCACCCCTCCACTTT.

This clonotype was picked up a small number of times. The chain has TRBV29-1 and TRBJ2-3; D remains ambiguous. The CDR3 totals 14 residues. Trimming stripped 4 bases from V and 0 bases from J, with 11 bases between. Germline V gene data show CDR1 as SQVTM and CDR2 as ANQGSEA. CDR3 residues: CSVVGRLSTDTQYF. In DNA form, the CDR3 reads TGCAGCGTTGTGGGTAGGCTAAGCACAGATACGCAGTATTTT.

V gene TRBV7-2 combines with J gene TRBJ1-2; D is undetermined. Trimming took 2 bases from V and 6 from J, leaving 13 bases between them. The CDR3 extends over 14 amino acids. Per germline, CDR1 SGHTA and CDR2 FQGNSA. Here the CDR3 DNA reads TGTGCCAGCAGCTTAAACAAAGGACGGCATGGCTACACCTTC. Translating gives CASSLNKGRHGYTF.

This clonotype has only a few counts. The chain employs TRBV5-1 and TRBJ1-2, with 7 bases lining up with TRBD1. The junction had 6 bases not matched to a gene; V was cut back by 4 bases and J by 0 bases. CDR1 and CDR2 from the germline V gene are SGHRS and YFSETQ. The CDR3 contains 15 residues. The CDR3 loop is CASSVGGLANYGYTF. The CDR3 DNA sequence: TGCGCCAGCAGCGTAGGGGGCTTGGCTAACTATGGCTACACCTTC.

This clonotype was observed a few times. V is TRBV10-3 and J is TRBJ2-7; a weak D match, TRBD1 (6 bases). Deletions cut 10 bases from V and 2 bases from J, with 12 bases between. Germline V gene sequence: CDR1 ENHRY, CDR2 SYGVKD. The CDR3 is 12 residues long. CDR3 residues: CATLGQTYEQYF. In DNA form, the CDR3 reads TGTGCCACATTGGGACAAACCTACGAGCAGTACTTC.

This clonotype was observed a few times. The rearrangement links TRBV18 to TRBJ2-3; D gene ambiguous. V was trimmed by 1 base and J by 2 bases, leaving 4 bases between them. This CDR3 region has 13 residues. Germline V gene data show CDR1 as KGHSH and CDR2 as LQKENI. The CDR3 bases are TGTGCCAGCTCACCACGCACCACAGATACGCAGTATTTT. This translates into CASSPRTTDTQYF. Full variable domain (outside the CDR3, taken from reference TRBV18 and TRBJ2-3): NAGVMQNPRHLVRRRGQEARLRCSPMKGHSHVYWYRQLPEEGLKFMVYLQKENIIDESGMPKERFSAEFPKEGPSILRIQQVVRGDSAAYFCASSPRTTDTQYFGPGTRLTVL.

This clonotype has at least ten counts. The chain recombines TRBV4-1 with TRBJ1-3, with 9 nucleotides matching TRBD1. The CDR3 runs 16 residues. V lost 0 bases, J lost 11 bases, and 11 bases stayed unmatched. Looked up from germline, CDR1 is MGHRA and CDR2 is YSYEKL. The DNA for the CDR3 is TGCGCCAGCAGCCAAGAGGGACAAAACAGGGGGCGTGCCATATATTTT. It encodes CASSQEGQNRGRAIYF.

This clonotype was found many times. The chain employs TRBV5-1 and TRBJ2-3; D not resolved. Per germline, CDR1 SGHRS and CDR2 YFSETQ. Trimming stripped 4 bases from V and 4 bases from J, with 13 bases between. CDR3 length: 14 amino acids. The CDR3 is CASSLSSSSDTQYF. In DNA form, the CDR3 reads TGCGCCAGCAGCCTGTCTAGTAGTTCAGATACGCAGTATTTT. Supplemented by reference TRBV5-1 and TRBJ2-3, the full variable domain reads KAGVTQTPRYLIKTRGQQVTLSCSPISGHRSVSWYQQTPGQGLQFLFEYFSETQRNKGNFPGRFSGRQFSNSRSEMNVSTLELGDSALYLCASSLSSSSDTQYFGPGTRLTVL.

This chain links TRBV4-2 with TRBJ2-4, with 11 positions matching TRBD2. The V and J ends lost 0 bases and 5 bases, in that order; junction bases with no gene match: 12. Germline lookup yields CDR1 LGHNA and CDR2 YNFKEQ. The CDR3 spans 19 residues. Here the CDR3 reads CASSQDRRLAGGKENIQYF. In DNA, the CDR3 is TGTGCCAGCAGCCAAGATCGACGCCTAGCGGGGGGTAAAGAAAACATTCAGTACTTC.

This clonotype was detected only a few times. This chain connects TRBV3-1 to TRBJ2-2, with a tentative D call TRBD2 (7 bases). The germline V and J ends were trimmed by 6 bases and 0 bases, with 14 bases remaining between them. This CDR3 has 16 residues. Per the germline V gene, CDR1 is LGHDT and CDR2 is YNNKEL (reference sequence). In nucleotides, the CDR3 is TGTGCCAGCAGACCGCCGGGGGGCTCGAACACCGGGGAGCTGTTTTTT. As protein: CASRPPGGSNTGELFF. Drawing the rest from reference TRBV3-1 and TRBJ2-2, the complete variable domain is DTAVSQTPKYLVTQMGNDKSIKCEQNLGHDTMYWYKQDSKKFLKIMFSYNNKELIINETVPNRFSPKSPDKAHLNLHINSLELGDSAVYFCASRPPGGSNTGELFFGEGSRLTVL.

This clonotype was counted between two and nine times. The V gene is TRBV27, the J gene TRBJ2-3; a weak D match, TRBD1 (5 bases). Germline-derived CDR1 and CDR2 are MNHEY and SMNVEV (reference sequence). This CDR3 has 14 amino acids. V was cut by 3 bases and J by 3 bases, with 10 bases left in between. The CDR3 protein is CASSFAGWTDTQYF. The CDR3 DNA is TGTGCCAGCAGTTTCGCAGGGTGGACAGATACGCAGTATTTT.

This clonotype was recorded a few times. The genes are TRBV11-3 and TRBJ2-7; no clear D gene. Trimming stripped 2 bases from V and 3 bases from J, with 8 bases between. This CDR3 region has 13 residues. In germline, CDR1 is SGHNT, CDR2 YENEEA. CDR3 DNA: TGTGCCAGCAGCTTATTTGCCAACTACGAGCAGTACTTC. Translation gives CASSLFANYEQYF.

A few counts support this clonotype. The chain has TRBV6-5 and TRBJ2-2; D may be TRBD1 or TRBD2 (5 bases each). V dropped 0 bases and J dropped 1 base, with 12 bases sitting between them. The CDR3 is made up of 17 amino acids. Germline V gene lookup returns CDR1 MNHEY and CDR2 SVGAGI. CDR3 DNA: TGTGCCAGCAGTTACTCGAGGCAGGGAGAGAACACCGGGGAGCTGTTTTTT. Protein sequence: CASSYSRQGENTGELFF.

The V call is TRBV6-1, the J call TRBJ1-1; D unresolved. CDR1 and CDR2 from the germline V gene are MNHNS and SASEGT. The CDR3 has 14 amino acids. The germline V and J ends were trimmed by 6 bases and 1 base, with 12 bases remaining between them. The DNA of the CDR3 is TGTGCCAGCAGGGGGTCGATTTGGAACACTGAAGCTTTCTTT. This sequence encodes CASRGSIWNTEAFF.

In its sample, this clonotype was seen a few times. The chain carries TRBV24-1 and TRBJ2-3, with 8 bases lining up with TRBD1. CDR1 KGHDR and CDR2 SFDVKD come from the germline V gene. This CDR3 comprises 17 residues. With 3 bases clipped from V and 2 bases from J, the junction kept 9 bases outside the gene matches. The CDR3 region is CATSDPFRTGPTDTQYF. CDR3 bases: TGTGCCACCAGTGATCCGTTCAGGACAGGGCCCACAGATACGCAGTATTTT.

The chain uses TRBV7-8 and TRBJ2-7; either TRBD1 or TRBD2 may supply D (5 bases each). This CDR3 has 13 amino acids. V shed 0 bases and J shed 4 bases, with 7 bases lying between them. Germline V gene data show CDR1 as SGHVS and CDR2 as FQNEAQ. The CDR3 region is CASSLAREYEQYF. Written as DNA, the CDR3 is TGTGCCAGCAGCTTAGCCAGGGAGTACGAGCAGTACTTC.

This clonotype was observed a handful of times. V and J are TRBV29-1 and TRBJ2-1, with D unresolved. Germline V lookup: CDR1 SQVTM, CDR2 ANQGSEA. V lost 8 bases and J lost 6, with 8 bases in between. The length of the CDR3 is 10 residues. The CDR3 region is CSYQTNEQFF. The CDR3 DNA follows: TGCAGCTATCAGACCAATGAGCAGTTCTTC.

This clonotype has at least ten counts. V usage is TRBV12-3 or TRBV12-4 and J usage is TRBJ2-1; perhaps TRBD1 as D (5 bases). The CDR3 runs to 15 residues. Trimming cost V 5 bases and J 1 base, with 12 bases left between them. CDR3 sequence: CASSRGHPSYNEQFF. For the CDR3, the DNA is TGTGCCAGCAGTAGAGGACACCCATCCTACAATGAGCAGTTCTTC.